This T cell receptor beta chain is drawn from a study of T cells in tuberculosis. About the research overall: The T cells targeted glucose monomycolate, a mycobacterial lipid, via CD1B. The study, taken as a whole, reports: The TCR-beta difference was not significant; alpha differences partly reflected length. Using the GMM-specific repertoire gave approximately 89% accuracy versus roughly 70% with motifs.

The method was immunoSEQ multiplex PCR; TCRdb's version includes in-frame clones alone and lacks a portion of them. The sample records over 30,000 clones, roughly 97% being singletons. About this clone: Its target is not known.

Sequencing was carried out using PBMCs. The source is a donor aged 5-35 years with latent tuberculosis or without tuberculosis infection.

As DNA, the CDR3 is TGTGCCAGCAGCACGGAAAACATTCAGTACTTC. Its translation: CASSTENIQYF. V usage is TRBV5-8 and J usage is TRBJ2-4; D gene ambiguous. Germline-derived CDR1 and CDR2 are SGHTS and YDEGEE. The CDR3 runs to 11 residues. The V end lost 4 bases, the J end lost 5 bases, and 4 bases lay between the germline ends.